This TCR beta chain originates from a study of shared clonotypes between healthy human individuals. Findings and caveats of the study: The naive CD4 repertoires of a few donors were compared, and approximately 5% of clonotypes were shared. Naive subsets typically showed greater estimated richness than memory subsets. Exclusively blood specimens were collected; tissue repertoires likely differ.

This clone was seen more than once but under ten times. Its antigen is not identified. This CDR3 is also generated by other DNA sequences in the sample. Per the germline V gene, CDR1 is GTSNPN and CDR2 is SVGIG (reference sequence). The CDR3 covers 11 residues. V lost 7 bases, J lost 1 base, and 7 bases lay in between. TCRdb keeps only in-frame clones here, not all; method: immunoSEQ multiplex PCR. The sample records 2.5 million or so clones, over 85% being singletons. This receptor was identified in a man aged 18 to 30 in good health. Sample: naive CD4+ T cells sorted from blood. Indicated subset: CD45RA+ positively selected. This chain uses TRBV30 with TRBJ1-1, with D perhaps TRBD1 (5 bases). CDR3 residues: CASQGNTEAFF. The DNA of the CDR3 is TGTGCCTCTCAGGGGAACACTGAAGCTTTCTTT.